One sample yielded the 11 T cell receptor beta chains listed below, sequenced in a study of shared clonotypes between healthy human individuals. The protocol was immunoSEQ multiplex PCR, while the TCRdb copy is restricted to in-frame clones and leaves out a portion. The sample includes about 1.1 million clones, approximately 77% of them seen just once. Material for sequencing was memory CD4+ T cells from PBMCs. As for subset: CD45RA-negative fraction. The receptor source for this set is a man younger than 35 in good health. Some clones in this sample may be carry-over from other donors' samples.

Remarks on this clone: The same CDR3 can be traced to other DNA sequences in this sample. The chain links TRBV5-4 to TRBJ2-3; the D call may be TRBD1 or TRBD2 (5 bases each). This CDR3 is 15 amino acids long. Germline CDR1 reads SGHNT; CDR2 reads YYREEE (reference sequence). The ends were cut back, 0 bases at V and 0 bases at J, with 8 bases in the middle. The CDR3 loop reads CASSLGGASTDTQYF. The CDR3 DNA is TGTGCCAGCAGCTTGGGAGGGGCTAGCACAGATACGCAGTATTTT.

The J gene is TRBJ2-5, the V gene TRBV7-9, with 8 nucleotides matching TRBD1. The CDR3 consists of 15 residues. The V segment lost 3 bases and the J segment 1 base; nucleotides outside the gene matches: 4. CDR1 is SEHNR, CDR2 FQNEAQ, per germline (reference sequence). DNA of the CDR3: TGTGCCAGCAGCTTGGACAGGGTAGCCCAAGAGACCCAGTACTTC. It specifies CASSLDRVAQETQYF.

V gene TRBV28 combines with J gene TRBJ2-6; D is perhaps TRBD1 (6 bases). V shed 5 bases and J shed 4 bases, with 21 bases lying between them. CDR3 size: 18 residues. The germline gives CDR1 MDHEN, CDR2 SYDVKM. CDR3 DNA sequence: TGTGCCAGCAGTCCCCTCCGTGGGGGCGCGGAGGGGGCCAACGTCCTGACTTTC. It specifies CASSPLRGGAEGANVLTF.

The rearrangement joins TRBV2 to TRBJ1-1; D unresolved. Per the germline V gene, CDR1 is SNHLY and CDR2 is FYNNEI. Trimming took 8 bases from V and 5 from J, leaving 15 bases between them. This CDR3 contains 13 residues. Here the CDR3 reads CASGGRPRTEAFF. In nucleotides, the CDR3 is TGTGCCAGCGGTGGTCGTCCTAGGACTGAAGCTTTCTTT. Looking up the rest from reference TRBV2 and TRBJ1-1 gives the full variable domain: EPEVTQTPSHQVTQMGQEVILRCVPISNHLYFYWYRQILGQKVEFLVSFYNNEISEKSEIFDDQFSVERPDGSNFTLKIRSTKLEDSAMYFCASGGRPRTEAFFGQGTRLTVV.

The table lists this clone with a count of one. This chain uses TRBV7-8 with TRBJ2-5; weak D call: TRBD1 (6 bases). The CDR3 contains 19 residues. The ends were cut back, 5 bases at V and 5 bases at J, with 30 bases in the middle. The germline gives CDR1 SGHVS, CDR2 FQNEAQ. The CDR3 bases are TGTGCCAGCAGCCCGACCAGGGGCGTAGAGGCCCGACCGTGGGAGACCCAGTACTTC. Translated, it gives CASSPTRGVEARPWETQYF.

This sequence joins TRBV5-6 and TRBJ2-3, with TRBD1 matching 8 bases. V gave up 0 bases and J gave up 3 bases; unmatched junction bases: 3. This CDR3 is 15 amino acids long. Germline values: CDR1 SGHDT, CDR2 YYEEEE. The CDR3 sequence: CASSLVTGGTDTQYF. The CDR3 nucleotides are TGTGCCAGCAGCTTGGTTACAGGGGGAACAGATACGCAGTATTTT.

As regards this clone: This CDR3 is also generated by other DNA sequences in the sample. The chain combines TRBV18 with TRBJ1-5; no firm D call. Trimming took 3 bases from V and 2 from J, leaving 8 bases between them. The V gene's germline CDR1 is KGHSH and CDR2 LQKENI. CDR3 length equals 14 residues. In DNA form, the CDR3 reads TGTGCCAGCTCACCCTCAGCGGGCAATCAGCCCCAGCATTTT. It codes for CASSPSAGNQPQHF.

For this clone: A much larger clone differs from this one at a single base, so this may be a read error. This chain connects TRBV6-5 to TRBJ2-2; 7 nucleotides agree with TRBD2. This CDR3 is 16 amino acids long. V gave up 3 bases and J gave up 1 base; unmatched junction bases: 5. The V gene's germline CDR1 is MNHEY and CDR2 SVGAGI. CDR3 protein: CASSYRTRMNTGELFF. CDR3 coding DNA: TGTGCCAGCAGTTATAGGACTAGGATGAACACCGGGGAGCTGTTTTTT.

The rearrangement joins TRBV27 to TRBJ1-2; 7 bases line up with TRBD1. CDR3 length: 14 residues. Germline trimming cut 7 bases from V and 9 bases from J; bases unmatched to any gene: 14. Germline-derived CDR1 and CDR2 are MNHEY and SMNVEV (reference sequence). CDR3 loop: CASTPTGGGDRYTF. CDR3 in DNA: TGTGCCAGCACCCCAACGGGAGGGGGCGATCGCTACACCTTC.

This clone came up a few times. Other DNA sequences in the same sample also yield this CDR3. The rearrangement uses TRBV5-1 and TRBJ1-1, with 7 nucleotides matching TRBD1. CDR3 size: 14 residues. V was pared by 1 base and J by 1 base, with 1 base of the junction left unmatched. Germline V gene lookup returns CDR1 SGHRS and CDR2 YFSETQ. In nucleotides, the CDR3 is TGCGCCAGCAGCTTGAACAGGGGGAACACTGAAGCTTTCTTT. Translating gives CASSLNRGNTEAFF.

This chain uses TRBV27 with TRBJ1-5, with unresolved D. The CDR3 totals 13 residues. The V end was cut by 4 bases, the J end by 4 bases, with 8 bases between. Germline V gene data show CDR1 as MNHEY and CDR2 as SMNVEV (reference sequence). CDR3 residues: CASSSLGNQPQHF. CDR3 nucleotide sequence: TGTGCCAGCAGTTCCTTGGGTAATCAGCCCCAGCATTTT.